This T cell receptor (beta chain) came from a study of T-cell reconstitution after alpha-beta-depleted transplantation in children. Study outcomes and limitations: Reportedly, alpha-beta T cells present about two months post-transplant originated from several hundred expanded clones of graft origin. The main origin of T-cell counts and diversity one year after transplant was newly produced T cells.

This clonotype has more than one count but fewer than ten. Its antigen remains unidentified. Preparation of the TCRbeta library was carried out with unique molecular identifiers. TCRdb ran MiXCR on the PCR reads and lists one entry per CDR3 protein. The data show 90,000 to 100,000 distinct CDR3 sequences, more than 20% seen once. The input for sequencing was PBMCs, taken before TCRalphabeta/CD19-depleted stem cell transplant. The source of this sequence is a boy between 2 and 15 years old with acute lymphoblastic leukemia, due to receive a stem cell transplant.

The DNA for the CDR3 is TGCAGTGCTAGGAAACAGGGAGTAGATCAGCCCCAGCATTTT. It specifies CSARKQGVDQPQHF. The V gene is TRBV20-1, the J gene TRBJ1-5; D may be TRBD1 (6 bases). V was cut by 3 bases and J by 5 bases, with 14 bases left in between. The CDR3 length is 14 residues. Germline V lookup: CDR1 DFQATT, CDR2 SNEGSKA (reference sequence).